This T cell receptor (beta chain) is from a study of blood T cell repertoires in COVID-19. Study-level information: Sites across the United States, Italy and Spain contributed samples from acute and convalescent COVID-19. PBMCs, B-cell-depleted T cells, or T cells were the source of the cDNA or gDNA that made up the material.

Source study methods: Estimation of nucleated cell counts was performed using reference gene primer amplification. Assay: immunoSEQ multiplex PCR; the TCRdb copy retains only in-frame clones and omits some. V and J calls and clone size come straight from that table; D and trimming were deduced from the DNA. Of approximately 120,000 clones detected, 81% appear once; the ten largest clones hold 10%. The germline gives CDR1 KGHSH, CDR2 LQKENI. Trimming took off 0 bases at V and 1 base at J, with 13 bases between the two ends. The length of the CDR3 is 16 residues. V gene TRBV18 combines with J gene TRBJ2-7, with a weak D call TRBD1 (6 bases). The receptor comes from a human donor in a cohort sampled during active COVID-19. Specimen: peripheral blood. In DNA form, the CDR3 reads TGTGCCAGCTCACCACCGTTCTTAGGACAGTCCTACGAGCAGTACTTC. Its protein is CASSPPFLGQSYEQYF. The complete variable domain, with remaining parts taken from reference TRBV18 and TRBJ2-7, reads NAGVMQNPRHLVRRRGQEARLRCSPMKGHSHVYWYRQLPEEGLKFMVYLQKENIIDESGMPKERFSAEFPKEGPSILRIQQVVRGDSAAYFCASSPPFLGQSYEQYFGPGTRLTVT.